The 14 T cell receptor beta chains below were found in one sample sequenced in a study of identifying expanded T cells in peripheral blood. Profiled with immunoSEQ multiplex PCR; TCRdb holds only in-frame clones, not every one. Among approximately 100,000 clones listed, around nine tenths were seen once. Sequencing was carried out using blood. These receptors were taken from a person between 18 and 70 years old in good health.

V gene TRBV5-1 combines with J gene TRBJ1-4, with D maybe TRBD1 (5 bases). This CDR3 region has 16 residues. Germline CDR1 SGHRS, CDR2 YFSETQ. V dropped 3 bases and J dropped 2 bases, with 14 bases sitting between them. DNA of the CDR3: TGCGCCAGCAGCTCTGACAGTAGTAGGACTAATGAAAAACTGTTTTTT. Its translation is CASSSDSSRTNEKLFF.

The DNA of the CDR3 is TGTGCCAGCAGCCCGGGAGGGGGGGTGGAAGAGACCCAGTACTTC. This translates into CASSPGGGVEETQYF. The chain has TRBV5-4 and TRBJ2-5; TRBD2 agrees at 8 bases. With 4 bases clipped from V and 3 bases from J, the junction kept 8 bases outside the gene matches. Looked up from germline, CDR1 is SGHNT and CDR2 is YYREEE (reference sequence). The length of the CDR3 is 15 residues.

This clone was picked up a small number of times. This chain connects TRBV4-1 to TRBJ2-7; D is perhaps TRBD2 (6 bases). Trimming took 2 bases from V and 2 from J, leaving 13 bases between them. CDR3 length: 15 amino acids. Germline V gives CDR1 MGHRA, CDR2 YSYEKL. CDR3 in amino acids: CASSQSGGLTYEQYF. As DNA, the CDR3 is TGCGCCAGCAGCCAATCTGGAGGGCTCACCTACGAGCAGTACTTC.

This rearrangement joins TRBV28 to TRBJ1-1; tentatively, D is TRBD1 (5 bases). The V gene's germline CDR1 is MDHEN and CDR2 SYDVKM. V lost 10 bases and J lost 1, with 10 bases in between. This CDR3 contains 12 residues. For the CDR3, the DNA is TGTGCCACCAGGGAAAGGAACACTGAAGCTTTCTTT. It is translated as CATRERNTEAFF.

CDR3 in amino acids: CASSYQETQYF. The CDR3 DNA sequence: TGTGCCAGCAGTTATCAAGAGACCCAGTACTTC. The chain is built from TRBV6-5 and TRBJ2-5; D remains ambiguous. Germline CDR1 is MNHEY and CDR2 is SVGAGI. The V and J ends lost 3 bases and 2 bases respectively, with 1 base between them. CDR3 length equals 11 residues.

This clone was counted between two and nine times. This sequence joins TRBV18 and TRBJ1-1, with 8 bases fitting TRBD1. This CDR3 is 14 amino acids long. Per the germline V gene, CDR1 is KGHSH and CDR2 is LQKENI. V shed 5 bases and J 7 bases; nucleotides not matched to a gene: 9. Here the CDR3 reads CASSLTQGGHEAFF. DNA for the CDR3: TGTGCCAGCTCATTAACACAGGGGGGCCATGAAGCTTTCTTT.

This chain links TRBV10-1 with TRBJ2-7; either TRBD1 or TRBD2 may fit D (7 bases each). V lost 4 bases, J lost 6 bases, and 13 bases lay in between. CDR1 is WNHNN, CDR2 SYGVQD, per germline (reference sequence). The CDR3 loop spans 13 amino acids. This CDR3 is CASSGQGGLEQYF. CDR3 bases: TGCGCCAGCAGTGGACAGGGAGGGCTCGAGCAGTACTTC.

The chain has TRBV4-1 and TRBJ2-5, with 10 bases that match TRBD1. Trimming cost V 3 bases and J 3 bases; bases outside gene matches: 7. From germline, CDR1 is MGHRA and CDR2 YSYEKL. The CDR3 length is 16 residues. CDR3 sequence reads: CASSHSPGQGKETQYF. The CDR3 DNA reads TGCGCCAGCAGCCATTCCCCGGGACAGGGGAAAGAGACCCAGTACTTC.

This clone has more than one count but fewer than ten. In the same sample, other DNA sequences code for this CDR3. This chain connects TRBV5-4 to TRBJ2-3; D may correspond to TRBD1 or TRBD2 (6 bases each). This CDR3 is built from 15 residues. Trimming shortened V by 0 bases and J by 2 bases, and 10 bases separated the two germline ends. Germline assignment: CDR1 SGHNT and CDR2 YYREEE (reference sequence). CDR3 nucleotides: TGTGCCAGCAGCTTGGGGGGGGCCTCCACAGATACGCAGTATTTT. It specifies CASSLGGASTDTQYF.

This clone came up once. V and J are TRBV7-9 and TRBJ1-3; perhaps TRBD1 as D (6 bases). Germline V gene lookup returns CDR1 SEHNR and CDR2 FQNEAQ (reference sequence). The CDR3 extends over 19 amino acids. The V end lost 0 bases, the J end lost 0 bases, and 18 bases lay between the germline ends. The CDR3 DNA follows: TGTGCCAGCAGCTTAGCGTGGAGCTTACAGGGAGGCTCTGGAAACACCATATATTTT. Translation: CASSLAWSLQGGSGNTIYF. Full variable domain (missing parts from reference TRBV7-9 and TRBJ1-3): DTGVSQNPRHKITKRGQNVTFRCDPISEHNRLYWYRQTLGQGPEFLTYFQNEAQLEKSRLLSDRFSAERPKGSFSTLEIQRTEQGDSAMYLCASSLAWSLQGGSGNTIYFGEGSWLTVV.

The chain couples TRBV19 to TRBJ1-6, with 8 bases that match TRBD1. J was trimmed by 7 bases and V by 2 bases; bases with no gene match: 16. CDR3 length: 19 amino acids. CDR1 LNHDA and CDR2 SQIVND come from the germline V gene (reference sequence). The CDR3 nucleotides are TGTGCCAGTAGTATAAGGCTTTATCGGTACAGGGGGTTCAATTCACCCCTCCACTTT. Amino acid sequence: CASSIRLYRYRGFNSPLHF.

J is TRBJ1-2 and V is TRBV4-3; 7 positions match TRBD1. The ends lost 0 bases at V and 0 bases at J; junction bases unmatched: 16. Germline-derived CDR1 and CDR2 are LGHNA and YSLEER. The length of the CDR3 is 20 residues. CDR3 nucleotide sequence: TGCGCCAGCAGCCAAGATCGGGAGGACAGGCTCTTTCGAGCTAACTATGGCTACACCTTC. Translated: CASSQDREDRLFRANYGYTF.

The chain joins TRBV19 to TRBJ2-5; D might be TRBD1 or TRBD2, each matching 6 bases. Trimming removed 4 bases at V and 2 bases at J, with 17 bases between. The CDR3 extends over 16 amino acids. Looked up from germline, CDR1 is LNHDA and CDR2 is SQIVND (reference sequence). CDR3 in DNA: TGTGCCAGTAGTAGCGGATCGGGGGCCGGGCAAGAGACCCAGTACTTC. It is translated as CASSSGSGAGQETQYF.

The genes are TRBV29-1 and TRBJ2-6; D gene unclear. This CDR3 has 12 residues. Germline V CDR1 and CDR2: SQVTM, ANQGSEA. V dropped 3 bases and J dropped 1 base, with 1 base sitting between them. This chain's CDR3 is CSVDSGANVLTF. The CDR3 DNA reads TGCAGCGTTGATTCTGGGGCCAACGTCCTGACTTTC. Together with reference TRBV29-1 and TRBJ2-6, the CDR3 gives the full variable domain: SAVISQKPSRDICQRGTSLTIQCQVDSQVTMMFWYRQQPGQSLTLIATANQGSEATYESGFVIDKFPISRPNLTFSTLTVSNMSPEDSSIYLCSVDSGANVLTFGAGSRLTVL.